This TCR beta chain emerged from a study of T cells in Graves' hyperthyroidism and ophthalmopathy. Amplification yielded TCR beta CDR3 regions, with RNA transcripts as the source. HTBI primers were employed in a first-round RT-PCR of the TCR CDR3. One entry per CDR3 protein results from TCRdb running MiXCR on the multiplex PCR reads. In the table there are around 570,000 distinct CDR3 sequences, 15% to 20% of which are singletons. Germline V gives CDR1 SGHKS, CDR2 YYEKEE (reference sequence). CDR3 length: 16 amino acids. V lost 6 bases, J lost 0 bases, and 7 bases stayed unmatched. Material: blood. This rearrangement joins TRBV5-5 to TRBJ2-1; 9 bases map to TRBD2. The source is a middle-aged man with Graves' ophthalmopathy. The CDR3 sequence: CASTRGGRGSYNEQFF. The CDR3 nucleotides are TGTGCCAGCACCCGTGGCGGGAGGGGCTCCTACAATGAGCAGTTCTTC.